This T cell receptor beta chain appears in the sequencing data of a study of blood T cell repertoires in COVID-19. Study-level information: Acute-phase and convalescent COVID-19 samples originated in the United States, Italy and Spain. Nucleic acid was either cDNA or gDNA, and it came from T cells, B-cell-depleted T cells, or PBMCs.

Clones were sequenced by immunoSEQ multiplex PCR, and TCRdb holds only the in-frame ones, with some missing. This table holds under 150,000 clones, roughly 91% found once. CDR3 length: 14 amino acids. The V and J ends lost 3 bases and 6 bases respectively, with 15 bases between them. The germline V gene has CDR1 LNHDA and CDR2 SQIVND (reference sequence). The sample was peripheral blood. The gene calls are TRBV19 and TRBJ2-7; no firm D call. The clonotype comes from a human donor in a cohort sampled during active COVID-19. CDR3 sequence: CASSISKSLAEQYF. The CDR3 DNA sequence: TGTGCCAGTAGTATTTCGAAGAGTCTCGCCGAGCAGTACTTC.